This T cell receptor beta chain was captured in a study of cytomegalovirus exposure and HLA in healthy donors. Germline V gene sequence: CDR1 ENHRY, CDR2 SYGVKD. The CDR3 is 12 amino acids. Trimming shortened V by 0 bases and J by 8 bases, and 7 bases separated the two germline ends. Amplification used 60 Vbeta primers and 13 Jbeta primers. Repertoires were generated with immunoSEQ multiplex PCR, while TCRdb's copy carries only in-frame clones and drops some. The table shows 100,000 or so clones, with 75% to 90% occurring only once. Study outcomes and limitations: Association of 15,000 to 20,000 TCR beta sequences with HLA alleles was found at 0.05 false discovery rate in a later analysis.

As concerns this clone: Antigen specificity is unknown.

The chain uses TRBV10-3 and TRBJ1-2; no reliable D call. The origin of this receptor is a man aged 25-40 years in good health and CMV-seropositive. The sequencing sample was made of PBMCs. The CDR3 DNA follows: TGTGCCATCAGTGAGTCGACTTACGGCTACACCTTC. Protein sequence: CAISESTYGYTF.